The 16 T cell receptor beta chains given below trace back to one sample, sequenced in a study of vaccination effects on CD4 cells after COVID-19. Their antigens remain unidentified. Sequencing was preceded by expansion of antigen-specific CD4+ T cells with viral peptide pools in the ViraFEST assay. Upon completion of 10 to 11 days in culture, CD4+ T cells were isolated. Two doses of BNT162b2 or mRNA-1273 vaccine were administered to participants. TCRdb's copy holds only in-frame clones and misses some; the assay was immunoSEQ multiplex PCR. Of tens of thousands of clones listed, around 74% were seen once; the top ten hold roughly 1.6%. Sequenced here: CD4+ T cells from PBMCs cultured with HCoV-229E spike peptides, sampled after COVID-19 vaccination. These receptors were obtained from a human donor who received a COVID-19 vaccine.

The rearrangement joins TRBV5-1 to TRBJ2-3; D is uncertain. Trimming removed 2 bases at V and 2 bases at J, with 9 bases between. The CDR3 covers 14 residues. Germline V gene lookup returns CDR1 SGHRS and CDR2 YFSETQ. The CDR3 is CASSLTGPTDTQYF. The DNA for the CDR3 is TGCGCCAGCAGCTTAACGGGTCCCACAGATACGCAGTATTTT.

The gene calls are TRBV7-9 and TRBJ1-4, with 7 bases lining up with TRBD1. V was pared by 5 bases and J by 2 bases, with 5 bases of the junction left unmatched. Germline CDR1 reads SEHNR; CDR2 reads FQNEAQ (reference sequence). This CDR3 comprises 15 residues. This chain's CDR3 is CASSMRQGTNEKLFF. CDR3 sequence (DNA): TGTGCCAGCAGCATGCGACAGGGTACTAATGAAAAACTGTTTTTT. The whole variable domain, remainder taken from reference TRBV7-9 and TRBJ1-4, is DTGVSQNPRHKITKRGQNVTFRCDPISEHNRLYWYRQTLGQGPEFLTYFQNEAQLEKSRLLSDRFSAERPKGSFSTLEIQRTEQGDSAMYLCASSMRQGTNEKLFFGSGTQLSVL.

The genes are TRBV6-6 and TRBJ1-1, with D hard to call. CDR3 length equals 15 residues. Trimming left V 6 bases short and J 0 bases short, with 14 bases between. Looked up from germline, CDR1 is MNHNY and CDR2 is SVGAGI (reference sequence). CDR3 region: CASSLRRQMNTEAFF. CDR3 nucleotides: TGTGCCAGCAGCCTGCGGAGGCAGATGAACACTGAAGCTTTCTTT.

This clone was seen only a few times. V is TRBV5-4 and J is TRBJ1-2; D gene uncertain. This CDR3 has 13 residues. V shed 4 bases and J shed 2 bases, with 9 bases lying between them. Germline lookup yields CDR1 SGHNT and CDR2 YYREEE (reference sequence). The CDR3 here is CASSHTRNYGYTF. CDR3 nucleotide sequence: TGTGCCAGCAGCCACACAAGAAACTATGGCTACACCTTC. The complete variable domain, with remaining parts taken from reference TRBV5-4 and TRBJ1-2, reads ETGVTQSPTHLIKTRGQQVTLRCSSQSGHNTVSWYQQALGQGPQFIFQYYREEENGRGNFPPRFSGLQFPNYSSELNVNALELDDSALYLCASSHTRNYGYTFGSGTRLTVV.

The V call is TRBV5-1, the J call TRBJ1-1; tentative D call: TRBD1 (6 bases). CDR1 SGHRS and CDR2 YFSETQ come from the germline V gene. V was shortened by 4 bases and J by 1 base, with 11 bases between the two germline ends. CDR3 size: 14 residues. The CDR3 DNA follows: TGCGCCAGCAGCCGGGACACCCCGAACACTGAAGCTTTCTTT. This translates into CASSRDTPNTEAFF.

This chain joins TRBV7-7 and TRBJ2-5, with 8 bases identical to TRBD1. The CDR3 loop spans 15 amino acids. The trim removed 3 bases at V and 5 bases at J, leaving 8 bases unmatched. Germline V gives CDR1 SSHAT, CDR2 FNYEAQ (reference sequence). CDR3 coding DNA: TGTGCCAGCAGCTTTTCAGGCCAGGGGGCTGAGACCCAGTACTTC. Protein: CASSFSGQGAETQYF. Combining the CDR3 with reference TRBV7-7 and TRBJ2-5 gives the whole variable domain GAGVSQSPRYKVTKRGQDVTLRCDPISSHATLYWYQQALGQGPEFLTYFNYEAQPDKSGLPSDRFSAERPEGSISTLTIQRTEQRDSAMYRCASSFSGQGAETQYFGPGTRLLVL.

The chain is built from TRBV2 and TRBJ1-5, with D hard to call. V was cut by 1 base and J by 4 bases, with 5 bases left in between. The CDR3 contains 13 residues. The germline V gene encodes CDR1 SNHLY and CDR2 FYNNEI. CDR3 in DNA: TGTGCCAGCAGTGAAGACCAGAATCAGCCCCAGCATTTT. As protein: CASSEDQNQPQHF.

This clone was observed once. The chain combines TRBV11-1 with TRBJ1-1; D is uncertain. Germline V gives CDR1 SGHAT, CDR2 FQDESV (reference sequence). V dropped 0 bases and J dropped 2 bases, with 4 bases sitting between them. The CDR3 covers 13 residues. The DNA for the CDR3 is TGTGCCAGCAGCTTAGCTCCCAACACTGAAGCTTTCTTT. Protein: CASSLAPNTEAFF. The complete variable domain, with remaining parts taken from reference TRBV11-1 and TRBJ1-1, reads EAEVAQSPRYKITEKSQAVAFWCDPISGHATLYWYRQILGQGPELLVQFQDESVVDDSQLPKDRFSAERLKGVDSTLKIQPAELGDSAMYLCASSLAPNTEAFFGQGTRLTVV.

This sequence joins TRBV5-8 and TRBJ2-3, with 11 nucleotides matching TRBD2. CDR3 size: 19 residues. V lost 7 bases, J lost 0 bases, and 16 bases stayed unmatched. The V gene's germline CDR1 is SGHTS and CDR2 YDEGEE. CDR3 sequence: CASPRSLLAGGDSTDTQYF. The CDR3 region has the DNA TGTGCCAGCCCTCGTTCTCTGCTAGCGGGGGGCGATAGCACAGATACGCAGTATTTT.

The V call is TRBV5-1, the J call TRBJ1-4, with 7 bases fitting TRBD1. There are 13 residues in the CDR3. Germline V gene data show CDR1 as SGHRS and CDR2 as YFSETQ. The V and J ends lost 0 bases and 7 bases, in that order; junction bases with no gene match: 0. DNA of the CDR3: TGCGCCAGCAGCTTGGGGGACAGTGAAAAACTGTTTTTT. Residues: CASSLGDSEKLFF.

The CDR3 loop reads CASSVPSPGELFF. As DNA, the CDR3 is TGTGCCAGCAGCGTTCCGAGTCCCGGGGAGCTGTTTTTT. J is TRBJ2-2 and V is TRBV5-5; D is undetermined. The ends were cut back, 4 bases at V and 6 bases at J, with 10 bases in the middle. The CDR3 length is 13 residues. Looked up from germline, CDR1 is SGHKS and CDR2 is YYEKEE (reference sequence).

The chain employs TRBV7-9 and TRBJ2-5; D could derive from TRBD1 or TRBD2 (5 bases each). With 1 base removed from V and 2 bases from J, the gap between germline ends came to 17 bases. Germline V gene sequence: CDR1 SEHNR, CDR2 FQNEAQ (reference sequence). The CDR3 has 17 residues. CDR3 residues: CASSLGTGPIGQETQYF. For the CDR3, the DNA is TGTGCCAGCAGCTTAGGAACGGGACCCATTGGACAAGAGACCCAGTACTTC.

This rearrangement joins TRBV3-1 (or the pseudogene TRBV3-2) to TRBJ2-4, with D maybe TRBD1 (6 bases). Germline values: CDR1 LGHDT, CDR2 YNNKEL (reference sequence). The CDR3 spans 15 residues. The ends were cut back, 6 bases at V and 3 bases at J, with 15 bases in the middle. The CDR3 coding sequence is TGTGCCAGCAGGGGGAAGAGGACAGACAAAAACATTCAGTACTTC. Its translation: CASRGKRTDKNIQYF.

The CDR3 region is CASSLTSSGGGYTF. The DNA for the CDR3 is TGTGCCAGCAGCTTAACAAGCAGTGGTGGTGGCTACACCTTC. This rearrangement joins TRBV7-3 to TRBJ1-2; D uncertain. The germline V and J ends were trimmed by 0 bases and 7 bases, with 12 bases remaining between them. CDR1 SGHTA and CDR2 FQGTGA come from the germline V gene. This CDR3 comprises 14 residues.

The V and J genes are TRBV18 and TRBJ2-3; 7 bases align to TRBD2. Germline CDR1 KGHSH, CDR2 LQKENI. V lost 2 bases, J lost 4 bases, and 9 bases stayed unmatched. There are 16 residues in the CDR3. The CDR3 DNA follows: TGTGCCAGCTCACCATTGCCCTCGGGGGGACCAGATACGCAGTATTTT. Translated, it gives CASSPLPSGGPDTQYF.

The V gene is TRBV30, the J gene TRBJ1-5, with D unresolved. With 2 bases removed from V and 4 bases from J, the gap between germline ends came to 12 bases. The CDR3 has 14 amino acids. Germline V gene lookup returns CDR1 GTSNPN and CDR2 SVGIG (reference sequence). CDR3 coding DNA: TGTGCCTGGAGTTCAGGTCCCCTTAATCAGCCCCAGCATTTT. Encoded protein: CAWSSGPLNQPQHF.